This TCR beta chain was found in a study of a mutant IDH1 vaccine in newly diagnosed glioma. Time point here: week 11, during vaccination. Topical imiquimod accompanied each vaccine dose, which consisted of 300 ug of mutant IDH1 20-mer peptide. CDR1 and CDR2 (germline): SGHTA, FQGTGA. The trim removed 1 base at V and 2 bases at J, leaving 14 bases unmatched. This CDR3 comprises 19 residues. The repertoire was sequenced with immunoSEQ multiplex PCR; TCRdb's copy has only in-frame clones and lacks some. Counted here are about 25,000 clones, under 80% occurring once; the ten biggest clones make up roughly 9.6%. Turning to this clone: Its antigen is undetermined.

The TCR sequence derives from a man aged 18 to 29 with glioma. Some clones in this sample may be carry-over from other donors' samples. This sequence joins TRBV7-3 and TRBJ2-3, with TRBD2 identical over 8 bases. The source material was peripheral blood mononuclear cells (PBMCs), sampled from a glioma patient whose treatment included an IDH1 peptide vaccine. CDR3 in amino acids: CASSLREVAGPGVTDTQYF. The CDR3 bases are TGTGCCAGCAGCTTAAGGGAGGTAGCGGGGCCGGGGGTCACAGATACGCAGTATTTT.